At least ten counts were recorded for the clone carrying this T cell receptor beta chain. Its antigen remains unknown. This entry is derived from a study of metastatic and nonmetastatic thyroid tumors. Study summary: Malignant thyroid and benign thyroid patients provided blood and tumor or nodule tissue whose repertoires were compared. Study conclusions and caveats: Patients with malignant thyroid tumors reportedly had significantly higher TCR beta diversity than those with benign nodules, in blood and tumor.

CDR3 length equals 14 residues. CDR1 DFQATT and CDR2 SNEGSKA come from the germline V gene (reference sequence). Trimming removed 5 bases from V and 6 bases from J; junction bases left unmatched: 11. Prior to thyroid surgery, none of the patients had received any treatment. Original analysis: CDR3 was compared across clinicopathological groups, and the resulting differences were used to build a distant-metastasis classifier for papillary thyroid cancer. With MiXCR, TCRdb called clones anew from the PCR reads. TCRdb's processing, not the study's, gives the V and J calls here. The sample has roughly 65,000 clones, 12% to 15% seen once.

Sequenced: blood. The source is a male donor with papillary thyroid cancer or a benign thyroid nodule (not recorded which). Some clones in this sample may be carry-over from other donors' samples. The genes are TRBV20-1 and TRBJ2-7, with 9 bases aligning to TRBD2. CDR3: CSAWAVVAGVEQYF. CDR3 in DNA: TGCAGTGCTTGGGCCGTAGTAGCGGGAGTCGAGCAGTACTTC.